The sequence of this T cell receptor (beta chain) was determined in a study of OX40 agonist ivuxolimab in advanced cancers. About the research overall: With ivuxolimab, an agonistic anti-OX40 (CD134) antibody, patients were treated. Study-level findings and limits: Certain nonresponders likewise exhibited a low normalized T-cell clonal expansion.

Libraries were prepared by immunoSEQ multiplex PCR; TCRdb keeps only in-frame clonotypes and omits some of them. There are tens of thousands of clones in the sample; 80% to 90% occur only once, and approximately 23% lies in the top ten. Germline values: CDR1 SGHDT, CDR2 YYEEEE. With V trimmed by 0 bases and J by 8 bases, 12 bases remained unmatched. The CDR3 has 16 amino acids. It was autoimmune disease history or systemic immunosuppression that excluded patients. At baseline, cycle 4 day 1, and cycle 7 day 1, blood was sampled. Regarding this clone: As yet, its antigen is unknown.

The sequenced sample was CD4+ or CD8+ T cells sorted from blood, obtained in a trial of the OX40 agonist ivuxolimab. This receptor was taken from an adult with an advanced solid tumor such as melanoma, head and neck, liver or kidney cancer. V gene TRBV5-6 combines with J gene TRBJ1-1, with 8 nucleotides matching TRBD1. Here the CDR3 reads CASSLAGAGGLLEAFF. The CDR3 region has the DNA TGTGCCAGCAGCTTGGCCGGGGCAGGGGGCCTTTTAGAAGCTTTCTTT.